The rows below give T cell receptor beta chains drawn from one sample of a study of cytomegalovirus exposure and HLA in healthy donors. Only in-frame clones appear in the TCRdb table, and some are missing; sequencing was by immunoSEQ multiplex PCR. The sample has 120,000 or so clones, around 90% seen once. The sample consisted of PBMCs. Every receptor here comes from a woman under 30 in good health and CMV-seronegative. CDR3s include the opening cysteine and the closing phenylalanine or tryptophan. D genes are given only for firm matches. Size tells how often a clone was seen (once, few, many) or the class of an expanded clone, and some rows leave it out.

NA	TRBV6-1	TRBJ2-5	11	NA	CASSARETQYF	TGTGCCAGCAGTGCCCGAGAGACCCAGTACTTC
NA	TRBV9	TRBJ2-7	13	NA	CASSVAGTYEQYF	TGTGCCAGCAGCGTAGCGGGGACCTACGAGCAGTACTTC
NA	TRBV7-2	TRBJ1-2	11	NA	CASRNGGGYTF	TGTGCCAGCAGAAACGGGGGTGGCTACACCTTC
TRBD1	TRBV4-1	TRBJ2-7	14	NA	CASRQTGGSYEQYF	TGCGCCAGCAGACAAACAGGGGGCTCCTACGAGCAGTACTTC
TRBD1	TRBV28	TRBJ1-1	14	NA	CASRKGQRNTEAFF	TGTGCCAGCAGAAAGGGACAGAGGAACACTGAAGCTTTCTTT
NA	TRBV5-8	TRBJ1-1	13	NA	CASSLVLNTEAFF	TGTGCCAGCAGCTTGGTATTGAACACTGAAGCTTTCTTT
TRBD1	TRBV28	TRBJ2-7	12	few	CASSDRGYEQYF	TGTGCCAGCAGTGACAGGGGCTACGAGCAGTACTTC
TRBD1	TRBV7-9	TRBJ1-5	14	NA	CASSGQGANQPQHF	TGTGCCAGCAGCGGACAGGGGGCCAATCAGCCCCAGCATTTT
NA	TRBV7-9	TRBJ1-2	13	NA	CASSFGGGYGYTF	TGTGCCAGCAGCTTCGGGGGGGGCTATGGCTACACCTTC
NA	TRBV6-5	TRBJ1-5	13	few	CASSRGAGQPQHF	TGTGCCAGCTCGCGGGGGGCTGGTCAGCCCCAGCATTTT
TRBD1	TRBV11-3	TRBJ1-3	17	NA	CASSSLGQEPFGGTIYF	TGTGCCAGCAGCTCTTTGGGACAGGAGCCCTTTGGGGGCACCATATATTTT
TRBD1	TRBV7-9	TRBJ2-5	19	NA	CASSSTGDSGQGFSETQYF	TGTGCCAGCAGCTCAACTGGCGATTCGGGACAGGGGTTTTCAGAGACCCAGTACTTC
TRBD2	TRBV11-2	TRBJ2-3	15	NA	CASSLGAGVLDTQYF	TGTGCCAGCAGCTTAGGAGCGGGAGTATTAGATACGCAGTATTTT
NA	TRBV29-1	TRBJ2-6	14	NA	CSVGLASGANVLTF	TGCAGCGTTGGTTTGGCCTCTGGGGCCAACGTCCTGACTTTC
NA	TRBV5-1	TRBJ2-3	12	NA	CASRSSTDTQYF	TGCGCCAGCAGGTCTAGCACAGATACGCAGTATTTT
TRBD2	TRBV2	TRBJ2-7	16	NA	CASSEAGSSGAYEQYF	TGTGCCAGCAGTGAAGCTGGGTCTAGCGGGGCCTACGAGCAGTACTTC
TRBD2	TRBV10-2	TRBJ2-1	17	NA	CASSQEGGTSGNNEQFF	TGCGCCAGCAGTCAGGAGGGGGGGACTAGCGGGAACAATGAGCAGTTCTTC
TRBD2	TRBV6-5	TRBJ2-7	14	NA	CASSLLAGVYEQYF	TGTGCCAGCAGCCTTTTGGCGGGAGTCTACGAGCAGTACTTC
NA	TRBV28	TRBJ2-5	14	NA	CASSPLAGSETQYF	TGTGCCAGCAGCCCTTTGGCGGGGTCAGAGACCCAGTACTTC
TRBD1	TRBV7-9	TRBJ1-4	15	NA	CASSLALTGNEKLFF	TGTGCCAGCAGCTTAGCGTTGACAGGGAATGAAAAACTGTTTTTT
TRBD2	TRBV7-9	TRBJ2-5	17	once	CASSLEGPAGAGETQYF	TGTGCCAGCAGCTTAGAGGGCCCAGCGGGAGCGGGGGAGACCCAGTACTTC
TRBD1	TRBV28	TRBJ1-2	14	NA	CASSPQQGARGYTF	TGTGCCAGCAGCCCGCAACAGGGGGCGAGAGGCTACACCTTC
NA	TRBV4-1	TRBJ2-2	14	NA	CASSRPSSTGELFF	TGCGCCAGCAGCCGTCCTAGCAGCACCGGGGAGCTGTTTTTT
TRBD2	TRBV5-5	TRBJ2-7	14	NA	CASSLSGPGGRMNF	TGTGCCAGCAGCTTGAGTGGTCCCGGCGGGAGGATGAACTTC
TRBD2	TRBV2	TRBJ2-5	15	NA	CASKGLAVQQETQYF	TGTGCCAGCAAAGGGCTAGCGGTCCAGCAAGAGACCCAGTACTTC
TRBD1	TRBV5-1	TRBJ1-3	16	NA	CASSAGGISSGNTIYF	TGCGCCAGCAGTGCAGGGGGCATCAGCTCTGGAAACACCATATATTTT
TRBD1	TRBV7-9	TRBJ2-7	14	NA	CASSSDRGRYEQYF	TGTGCCAGCAGCTCGGACAGGGGGCGGTACGAGCAGTACTTC
NA	TRBV28	TRBJ1-5	17	NA	CASSPVGGSGGNQPQHF	TGTGCCAGCAGCCCCGTGGGGGGGTCCGGTGGCAATCAGCCCCAGCATTTT